One sample yielded the 23 T cell receptor beta chains listed below, sequenced in a study of blood T cells in healthy people across ages. A sample-barcoded 5' primer and a J-beta primer mix were used in a second PCR of roughly 6 to 12 cycles. One entry per CDR3 protein, called by TCRdb with MiXCR from the 5' RACE reads. The data show around 600,000 distinct CDR3 sequences, about 45% seen once. The sequenced material came from blood. These TCRs come from an older man in good health.

V gene TRBV5-6 combines with J gene TRBJ2-3, with a weak D call TRBD1 (6 bases). Trimming cost V 3 bases and J 7 bases, with 12 bases left between them. CDR1 and CDR2 (germline): SGHDT, YYEEEE. The CDR3 has 13 amino acids. CDR3: CASSWGRRHTQYF. CDR3 sequence (DNA): TGTGCCAGCAGCTGGGGGCGGCGCCATACGCAGTATTTT.

The rearrangement joins TRBV7-9 to TRBJ2-5; the D call may be TRBD1 or TRBD2 (6 bases each). The J call may be incorrect, as the DNA end agrees better with TRBJ2-7. Germline assignment: CDR1 SEHNR and CDR2 FQNEAQ (reference sequence). The CDR3 is made up of 15 amino acids. CDR3 bases: TGTGCCAGCAGCTTAGACGTAGGGGGGAACGGCGAGCAGTACTTC. It is translated as CASSLDVGGNGEQYF.

The chain joins TRBV12-3 or TRBV12-4 to TRBJ1-1, with a tentative D call TRBD1 (6 bases). CDR3 size: 13 residues. Trimming pared 2 bases from V and 4 bases from J, leaving 8 bases between. As DNA, the CDR3 is TGTGCCAGCAGTTTAACAGGGAGCACTGAAGCTTTCTTT. Translation gives CASSLTGSTEAFF.

The chain combines TRBV7-2 with TRBJ1-4; weak D call: TRBD1 (5 bases). The V gene lost 5 bases and the J gene lost 6 bases, with 16 bases spanning the gap. The CDR3 is made up of 15 amino acids. Germline loops: CDR1 SGHTA, CDR2 FQGNSA. The CDR3 reads CASSPDTAGDEKLFF. As DNA, the CDR3 is TGTGCCAGCAGCCCAGACACGGCGGGGGATGAAAAACTGTTTTTT.

On this clonotype itself: The junction departs from the called germline gene at one end, perhaps through a read error. The CDR3 DNA reads TGCGCCAGCAGACAAGATACAGCCCAGAACTACAATGAGCAGTTCTTC. The encoded protein is CASRQDTAQNYNEQFF. This chain uses TRBV4-3 with TRBJ2-1; unclear D gene. Germline V gene lookup returns CDR1 LGHNA and CDR2 YSLEER. This CDR3 region has 16 residues.

For this clonotype: This clone may be a read error of a much larger clone one base away. The chain carries TRBV6-6 and TRBJ1-2; 7 bases are a match to TRBD1. Trimming removed 5 bases from V and 7 bases from J; junction bases left unmatched: 10. Per the germline V gene, CDR1 is MNHNY and CDR2 is SVGAGI (reference sequence). The CDR3 sequence is 14 residues long. The CDR3 sequence is CASSALGTDCGYTF. The CDR3 DNA is TGTGCCAGCAGTGCCCTAGGGACAGACTGTGGCTACACCTTC.

The V and J genes are TRBV4-1 and TRBJ1-4; unclear D gene. V gave up 0 bases and J gave up 5 bases, with 10 bases separating them. CDR3 length: 15 residues. CDR1 and CDR2 (germline): MGHRA, YSYEKL. CDR3 in amino acids: CASSQDRKENEKLFF. CDR3 nucleotides: TGCGCCAGCAGCCAAGATCGAAAAGAGAATGAAAAACTGTTTTTT.

DNA for the CDR3: TGTGCCAGCAGTGATGAAGGGGGCTCCTACAATGAGCAGTTCTTC. Amino acids: CASSDEGGSYNEQFF. The gene calls are TRBV2 and TRBJ2-1; possible D gene TRBD1, 6 bases. The ends were cut back, 3 bases at V and 0 bases at J, with 9 bases in the middle. The germline V gene has CDR1 SNHLY and CDR2 FYNNEI. CDR3 size: 15 residues.

This clonotype has at least ten counts. The rearrangement uses TRBV5-1 and TRBJ2-7; 9 nucleotides align to TRBD1. This CDR3 has 14 residues. Germline V CDR1 and CDR2: SGHRS, YFSETQ. With V trimmed by 3 bases and J by 3 bases, 4 bases remained unmatched. The CDR3 here is CASSSGQGFYEQYF. The DNA of the CDR3 is TGCGCCAGCAGCTCGGGACAGGGATTCTACGAGCAGTACTTC.

The V call is TRBV4-2, the J call TRBJ2-6, with D maybe TRBD2 (5 bases). The CDR3 is made up of 17 amino acids. From germline, CDR1 is LGHNA and CDR2 YNFKEQ. Deletions cut 4 bases from V and 1 base from J, with 14 bases between. CDR3 amino acids: CASSLEGIASGANVLTF. The CDR3 region has the DNA TGTGCCAGCAGCCTAGAGGGTATTGCATCTGGGGCCAACGTCCTGACTTTC.

The V gene is TRBV3-1, the J gene TRBJ2-5, with D perhaps matching TRBD2 (6 bases). Germline V gives CDR1 LGHDT, CDR2 YNNKEL (reference sequence). CDR3 size: 14 residues. The V and J ends lost 1 base and 6 bases respectively, with 12 bases between them. The CDR3 nucleotides are TGTGCCAGCAGCCAAGGAACTAGCTTTAAGACCCAGTACTTC. The encoded protein is CASSQGTSFKTQYF.

The chain is built from TRBV7-9 and TRBJ2-5, with D uncertain. The CDR3 is 15 residues long. Looked up from germline, CDR1 is SEHNR and CDR2 is FQNEAQ (reference sequence). V was pared by 5 bases and J by 5 bases, with 18 bases between. The CDR3 loop is CASSPYQDPRETQYF. Written as DNA, the CDR3 is TGTGCCAGCAGCCCCTACCAGGACCCGAGGGAGACCCAGTACTTC.

V usage is TRBV10-3 and J usage is TRBJ2-7; D is possibly TRBD1 (6 bases). The length of the CDR3 is 14 residues. V lost 7 bases and J 2 bases, leaving 15 bases between the germline ends. CDR1 is ENHRY and CDR2 is SYGVKD in the germline V gene. CDR3 loop: CAIKEAGETYEQYF. The CDR3 DNA sequence: TGTGCCATCAAAGAGGCAGGGGAAACCTACGAGCAGTACTTC.

The V gene is TRBV11-2, the J gene TRBJ2-3, with D perhaps TRBD2 (7 bases). The CDR3 contains 15 residues. Germline CDR1 and CDR2: SGHAT and FQNNGV. V was trimmed by 1 base and J by 2 bases, leaving 10 bases between them. The CDR3 DNA reads as TGTGCCAGCAGCTTAGCGGGGGGCGCCACAGATACGCAGTATTTT. Its translation is CASSLAGGATDTQYF.

The gene calls are TRBV12-3 or TRBV12-4 and TRBJ2-1; 9 bases fit TRBD2. With the DNA end fitting TRBJ2-7 better, the J assignment may be wrong. This CDR3 region has 14 residues. The CDR3 DNA follows: TGTGCCAGCAGGATTAGCGGGGGAGACAATGAGCAGTACTTC. It translates to CASRISGGDNEQYF.

V gene TRBV29-1 combines with J gene TRBJ2-1; 7 bases align to TRBD1. The trim removed 4 bases at V and 8 bases at J, leaving 5 bases unmatched. The CDR3 consists of 12 residues. Germline CDR1 SQVTM, CDR2 ANQGSEA. CDR3 region: CSVGSQGDEQFF. In nucleotides, the CDR3 is TGCAGCGTTGGTAGTCAGGGGGATGAGCAGTTCTTC.

The V call is TRBV7-9, the J call TRBJ2-5; 9 bases align to TRBD1. The CDR3 covers 13 residues. Germline assignment: CDR1 SEHNR and CDR2 FQNEAQ (reference sequence). The J segment lost 11 bases and the V segment lost 7 bases, leaving 11 bases of the junction unmatched. For the CDR3, the DNA is TGTGCCAGCAAACCGGGACAGGGTAATGAGCAGTACTTC. The encoded protein is CASKPGQGNEQYF.

The chain employs TRBV5-1 and TRBJ2-2; the match to TRBD1 covers 9 bases. V lost 3 bases and J lost 3; bases outside the gene matches: 6. The germline V gene has CDR1 SGHRS and CDR2 YFSETQ. The CDR3 is 16 amino acids. The CDR3 reads CASSYDRGLYTGELFF. CDR3 sequence (DNA): TGCGCCAGCAGCTACGACAGGGGGTTGTACACCGGGGAGCTGTTTTTT.

In this sample, this clonotype turned up a few times. V gene TRBV6-6 combines with J gene TRBJ2-5, with TRBD2 identical over 11 bases. CDR3 length: 17 residues. Germline V gene data show CDR1 as MNHNY and CDR2 as SVGAGI (reference sequence). V lost 2 bases to trimming and J lost 1 base; unmatched junction nucleotides: 6. The CDR3 loop reads CASSYRTGTSGQETQYF. In DNA form, the CDR3 reads TGTGCCAGCAGTTACCGGACTGGGACTAGCGGCCAAGAGACCCAGTACTTC.

The J gene is TRBJ2-5, the V gene TRBV9; 9 bases are a match to TRBD2. The CDR3 is 17 amino acids. V dropped 3 bases and J dropped 2; count of bases not matched to a gene: 11. CDR1 is SGDLS, CDR2 YYNGEE, per germline. The CDR3 loop is CASSARGSGGLQETQYF. CDR3 coding DNA: TGTGCCAGCAGCGCGAGGGGAAGCGGGGGGCTTCAAGAGACCCAGTACTTC.

The chain is built from TRBV5-1 and TRBJ1-6; 9 bases are shared with TRBD1. Germline CDR1 is SGHRS and CDR2 is YFSETQ. V was clipped by 7 bases and J by 10 bases; unmatched bases: 9. The CDR3 extends over 14 amino acids. The CDR3 here is CASGPGQGESPLHF. DNA for the CDR3: TGCGCCAGCGGGCCGGGACAGGGTGAATCACCCCTCCACTTT.

In its sample, this clonotype was seen once. The gene calls are TRBV4-3 and TRBJ1-2; 9 bases agree with TRBD1. The germline V gene has CDR1 LGHNA and CDR2 YSLEER. V was clipped by 3 bases and J by 6 bases; unmatched bases: 8. CDR3 size: 15 residues. The CDR3 DNA reads as TGCGCCAGCAGCCACAACAGGGGGCACGTCGATGGCTACACCTTC. Translating gives CASSHNRGHVDGYTF.

This clonotype has only one observation. The chain couples TRBV5-4 to TRBJ2-3; 7 bases match TRBD1. The CDR3 extends over 15 amino acids. Germline V gene data show CDR1 as SGHNT and CDR2 as YYREEE (reference sequence). Unmatched junction bases numbered 11, after V lost 4 bases and J lost 6 bases. CDR3 amino acids: CASSLPPPQGDTQYF. CDR3 in DNA: TGTGCCAGCAGCCTACCACCACCACAGGGGGATACGCAGTATTTT.